This T cell receptor beta chain was retrieved from a study of shared clonotypes between healthy human individuals. Donors were healthy HIV-negative adults without recently reported acute infections or vaccinations. From CD4+ cells came CD45RA+ naive and CD45RA-negative memory subsets. The CDR3 covers 15 residues. V dropped 3 bases and J dropped 4 bases, with 13 bases sitting between them. Per the germline V gene, CDR1 is LNHDA and CDR2 is SQIVND (reference sequence). Some 29,000 T cell genomes (about 210 ng DNA) went into each sorted-subset replicate. Some clones are missing from TCRdb's copy, which holds only in-frame ones; the method was immunoSEQ multiplex PCR. Of some 790,000 clones listed, approximately 77% are singletons. General observations from the study: About 5% of naive CD4 clonotypes were common to a few donors.

This clone was observed many times. Antigen: not known. V usage is TRBV19 and J usage is TRBJ2-1; D may be TRBD1 or TRBD2 (5 bases each). The receptor was isolated from a woman in her twenties or thirties in good health. The material sequenced was memory CD4+ T cells sorted from blood. Regarding subset: CD45RA-negative fraction. CDR3 sequence (DNA): TGTGCCAGTAGTATCGCCGGGACGGATTACAATGAGCAGTTCTTC. As protein: CASSIAGTDYNEQFF. The entire variable domain, with the rest obtained from reference TRBV19 and TRBJ2-1, is as follows: DGGITQSPKYLFRKEGQNVTLSCEQNLNHDAMYWYRQDPGQGLRLIYYSQIVNDFQKGDIAEGYSVSREKKESFPLTVTSAQKNPTAFYLCASSIAGTDYNEQFFGPGTRLTVL.